This T cell receptor (beta chain) comes out of a study of cytomegalovirus exposure and HLA in healthy donors. Across the study: Genetic ancestry analysis placed about 80% of the 300 to 500 donors that were genotyped in the Caucasian-associated cluster. Study-level findings and limits: Later analysis identified a missense DCLRE1C variant that was linked to TCR beta V- and J-gene trimming. Reportedly, TCR beta sequences accurately predicted HLA-A and HLA-B alleles in most subjects.

Use of 60 Vbeta and 13 Jbeta primers characterized the PCR. The method was immunoSEQ multiplex PCR; TCRdb's version includes in-frame clones alone and lacks a portion of them. The data contain about 170,000 clones, about 85% of them singletons. This clone has more than one count but fewer than ten. No antigen is known for it. CDR1 is SQVTM, CDR2 ANQGSEA, per germline. CDR3 size: 14 residues. Trimming took 4 bases from V and 4 from J, leaving 14 bases between them. The sequenced sample consisted of PBMCs. The rearrangement links TRBV29-1 to TRBJ1-3; D is perhaps TRBD1 (6 bases). This clonotype was obtained from a woman in her 50s in good health and CMV-seropositive. The CDR3, as DNA: TGCAGCGTTGGGGTACAGGGTGCCGGAAACACCATATATTTT. Translating it yields CSVGVQGAGNTIYF.